The 29 T cell receptor beta chains in this list originate from one sample, sequenced in a study of T cell responses to AZD1222 COVID-19 vaccine. Profiling relied on immunoSEQ multiplex PCR, and the TCRdb table lists in-frame clones only, not all of them. Among about 85,000 clones, approximately 90% were seen once, and the ten largest hold 8%. Sequenced material: peripheral blood, taken 28 days after the second AZD1222 dose. The receptors here all came from an adult who received the AZD1222 COVID-19 vaccine.

J is TRBJ2-1 and V is TRBV7-9; D not resolved. The CDR3 has 14 residues. Trimming shortened V by 3 bases and J by 7 bases, and 13 bases separated the two germline ends. CDR1 is SEHNR and CDR2 is FQNEAQ in the germline V gene (reference sequence). The CDR3 here is CASSFGSARNEQFF. In DNA, the CDR3 is TGTGCCAGCAGCTTCGGCTCAGCAAGGAATGAGCAGTTCTTC.

The genes are TRBV18 and TRBJ1-1; D is possibly TRBD1 (6 bases). V was trimmed by 0 bases and J by 8 bases, leaving 10 bases between them. There are 13 residues in the CDR3. CDR1 KGHSH and CDR2 LQKENI come from the germline V gene. In DNA form, the CDR3 reads TGTGCCAGCTCACCACCGGGGACATTAGAAGCTTTCTTT. Encoded protein: CASSPPGTLEAFF.

The CDR3: CASSYTPGTGDSNQPQHF. The CDR3 nucleotides are TGTGCCAGCAGTTACACGCCCGGGACAGGGGATAGCAATCAGCCCCAGCATTTT. This sequence joins TRBV6-2 or TRBV6-3 and TRBJ1-5, with 10 bases lining up with TRBD1. Germline assignment: CDR1 MNHEY and CDR2 SVGEGT. J was trimmed by 0 bases and V by 2 bases; bases with no gene match: 7. The length of the CDR3 is 18 residues.

The V and J genes are TRBV3-1 (or the pseudogene TRBV3-2) and TRBJ2-1; no clear D gene. Germline V gives CDR1 LGHDT, CDR2 YNNKEL (reference sequence). Trimming shortened V by 5 bases and J by 0 bases, and 8 bases separated the two germline ends. CDR3 length equals 14 residues. CDR3 coding DNA: TGTGCCAGCAGCTATAGAGTCTCCTACAATGAGCAGTTCTTC. It encodes CASSYRVSYNEQFF.

V is TRBV7-9 and J is TRBJ1-2; possibly TRBD1 for D (5 bases). V was pared by 7 bases and J by 8 bases, with 23 bases between. Germline V gene data show CDR1 as SEHNR and CDR2 as FQNEAQ (reference sequence). The CDR3 is 15 residues long. CDR3 residues: CASTARDSPRLGYTF. As DNA, the CDR3 is TGTGCCAGCACCGCACGGGACTCCCCGAGGTTGGGCTACACCTTC. The full variable domain, with the rest looked up from reference TRBV7-9 and TRBJ1-2, is DTGVSQNPRHKITKRGQNVTFRCDPISEHNRLYWYRQTLGQGPEFLTYFQNEAQLEKSRLLSDRFSAERPKGSFSTLEIQRTEQGDSAMYLCASTARDSPRLGYTFGSGTRLTVV.

The gene calls are TRBV19 and TRBJ2-1; 11 bases agree with TRBD2. V gave up 6 bases and J gave up 6 bases; unmatched junction bases: 7. The CDR3 is made up of 15 amino acids. Germline V lookup: CDR1 LNHDA, CDR2 SQIVND (reference sequence). CDR3 protein: CASSLTSGSRNEQFF. CDR3 nucleotide sequence: TGTGCCAGTAGCCTCACTAGCGGGAGTCGCAATGAGCAGTTCTTC.

The chain combines TRBV5-1 with TRBJ1-2; maybe TRBD1 (5 bases). The length of the CDR3 is 16 residues. Trimming removed 3 bases at V and 8 bases at J, with 23 bases between. Looked up from germline, CDR1 is SGHRS and CDR2 is YFSETQ. CDR3 residues: CASSWGNRDRGDGYTF. The CDR3 DNA reads TGCGCCAGCAGCTGGGGAAACCGGGACCGAGGAGACGGCTACACCTTC.

The V and J genes are TRBV19 and TRBJ1-5, with no clear D. V was clipped by 4 bases and J by 6 bases, with 16 bases between them. CDR3 length: 15 residues. Germline values: CDR1 LNHDA, CDR2 SQIVND (reference sequence). The CDR3 DNA reads TGTGCCAGTAGTACCGACTTAGGAATCGGTCAGCCCCAGCATTTT. Its protein is CASSTDLGIGQPQHF.

The rearrangement joins TRBV7-9 to TRBJ1-5; D not resolved. Per the germline V gene, CDR1 is SEHNR and CDR2 is FQNEAQ (reference sequence). The CDR3 sequence is 13 residues long. Deletions cut 3 bases from V and 6 bases from J, with 9 bases between. CDR3 sequence (DNA): TGTGCCAGCAGCTTGGGGAACGTTCAGCCCCAGCATTTT. Protein sequence: CASSLGNVQPQHF. The full variable domain, completed using reference TRBV7-9 and TRBJ1-5, is DTGVSQNPRHKITKRGQNVTFRCDPISEHNRLYWYRQTLGQGPEFLTYFQNEAQLEKSRLLSDRFSAERPKGSFSTLEIQRTEQGDSAMYLCASSLGNVQPQHFGDGTRLSIL.

The chain employs TRBV28 and TRBJ1-5; D remains ambiguous. The CDR3 contains 16 residues. Germline V gene lookup returns CDR1 MDHEN and CDR2 SYDVKM. Deletions cut 7 bases from V and 0 bases from J, with 16 bases between. The CDR3 is CASTLYRVDSNQPQHF. As DNA, the CDR3 is TGTGCCAGCACATTATACAGAGTTGATAGCAATCAGCCCCAGCATTTT.

The chain carries TRBV7-8 and TRBJ1-5, with no clear D. CDR3 length: 16 residues. CDR1 is SGHVS, CDR2 FQNEAQ, per germline. Trimming shortened V by 1 base and J by 8 bases, and 18 bases separated the two germline ends. Written as DNA, the CDR3 is TGTGCCAGCAGCTTAGGGCCCCTCGATACAAGGGAGCCCCAGCATTTT. Its translation is CASSLGPLDTREPQHF.

The chain joins TRBV18 to TRBJ1-5; no clear D. CDR1 and CDR2 (germline): KGHSH, LQKENI. With 6 bases removed from V and 7 bases from J, the gap between germline ends came to 16 bases. This CDR3 is built from 14 residues. The CDR3 sequence is CASSMMEVGQPQHF. As DNA, the CDR3 is TGTGCCAGCTCGATGATGGAGGTGGGACAGCCCCAGCATTTT.

The chain employs TRBV7-9 and TRBJ2-1; D gene ambiguous. The V end lost 3 bases, the J end lost 10 bases, and 10 bases lay between the germline ends. Germline V gene sequence: CDR1 SEHNR, CDR2 FQNEAQ (reference sequence). The CDR3 is made up of 12 amino acids. CDR3 sequence reads: CASSFLDLEQFF. In DNA, the CDR3 is TGTGCCAGCAGCTTCCTGGACCTCGAGCAGTTCTTC. The entire variable domain, with the rest obtained from reference TRBV7-9 and TRBJ2-1, is as follows: DTGVSQNPRHKITKRGQNVTFRCDPISEHNRLYWYRQTLGQGPEFLTYFQNEAQLEKSRLLSDRFSAERPKGSFSTLEIQRTEQGDSAMYLCASSFLDLEQFFGPGTRLTVL.

This sequence joins TRBV18 and TRBJ2-7, with 7 bases fitting TRBD1. V lost 5 bases and J lost 2; bases outside the gene matches: 3. CDR1 and CDR2 from the germline V gene are KGHSH and LQKENI. The CDR3 has 13 amino acids. In nucleotides, the CDR3 is TGTGCCAGCTCATCCCAGGGGGCCTACGAGCAGTACTTC. Amino acids: CASSSQGAYEQYF. The whole variable domain, remainder taken from reference TRBV18 and TRBJ2-7, is NAGVMQNPRHLVRRRGQEARLRCSPMKGHSHVYWYRQLPEEGLKFMVYLQKENIIDESGMPKERFSAEFPKEGPSILRIQQVVRGDSAAYFCASSSQGAYEQYFGPGTRLTVT.

The genes are TRBV7-8 and TRBJ2-5, with TRBD1 identical over 9 bases. CDR1 is SGHVS and CDR2 is FQNEAQ in the germline V gene. V shed 4 bases, J shed 7 bases, and the junction held 7 bases outside the gene matches. The CDR3 spans 14 residues. Here the CDR3 reads CASSSGTGRATQYF. DNA for the CDR3: TGTGCCAGCAGCTCCGGGACAGGGAGGGCGACCCAGTACTTC.

Comment on this clone: The sample contains more than one DNA sequence encoding this CDR3. The chain employs TRBV28 and TRBJ2-2; the D gene could be TRBD1 or TRBD2 (5 bases each). Germline CDR1 is MDHEN and CDR2 is SYDVKM. Trimming shortened V by 5 bases and J by 1 base, and 8 bases separated the two germline ends. This CDR3 region has 14 residues. The CDR3 is CASSSGQNTGELFF. The CDR3 DNA reads TGTGCCAGCAGTAGCGGACAGAACACCGGGGAGCTGTTTTTT.

Here the CDR3 DNA reads TGTGCCAGCAGCTCCCAACCCTCCGGGGAGCTGTTTTTT. It yields the protein CASSSQPSGELFF. The chain links TRBV7-9 to TRBJ2-2, with D unclear. This CDR3 is 13 amino acids long. V was cut by 4 bases and J by 6 bases, with 9 bases left in between. The germline gives CDR1 SEHNR, CDR2 FQNEAQ (reference sequence).

This rearrangement joins TRBV6-5 to TRBJ2-7, with 7 nucleotides matching TRBD1. In germline, CDR1 is MNHEY, CDR2 SVGAGI. The CDR3 length is 14 residues. Losses at the gene ends were 6 bases for V and 5 bases for J; bases not matched to a gene: 10. CDR3 DNA sequence: TGTGCCAGCAGAATCCACGACAGGGCCCACGAGCAGTACTTC. Protein product: CASRIHDRAHEQYF.

This rearrangement joins TRBV27 to TRBJ2-2, with D possibly called TRBD1 or TRBD2 (6 bases each). Trimming left V 3 bases short and J 4 bases short, with 9 bases between. The germline V gene encodes CDR1 MNHEY and CDR2 SMNVEV (reference sequence). The CDR3 runs 14 residues. The CDR3 nucleotides are TGTGCCAGCAGTTTCGAGGGGGGCACCGGGGAGCTGTTTTTT. The encoded protein is CASSFEGGTGELFF.

The CDR3 reads CASSQHSGTSSYNEQFF. CDR3 nucleotide sequence: TGCGCCAGCAGCCAACATTCCGGGACTAGCTCCTACAATGAGCAGTTCTTC. The chain couples TRBV4-3 to TRBJ2-1; 8 bases map to TRBD2. The V gene's germline CDR1 is LGHNA and CDR2 YSLEER. With V trimmed by 2 bases and J by 0 bases, 6 bases remained unmatched. The CDR3 length is 17 residues.

This clone has only a few counts. The rearrangement links TRBV5-6 to TRBJ1-2; D possibly corresponds to TRBD1 (5 bases). Per germline, CDR1 SGHDT and CDR2 YYEEEE. V lost 1 base to trimming and J lost 6 bases, with 13 bases between them. The CDR3 consists of 14 residues. CDR3 amino acids: CASSLMGQGDGYTF. The CDR3 DNA reads TGTGCCAGCAGCTTGATGGGGCAGGGCGATGGCTACACCTTC.

This clone was seen a single time. The chain combines TRBV3-1 (or the pseudogene TRBV3-2) with TRBJ1-1; 9 positions agree with TRBD1. CDR3 length equals 14 residues. Germline assignment: CDR1 LGHDT and CDR2 YNNKEL (reference sequence). Trimming cost V 1 base and J 8 bases; bases outside gene matches: 5. In DNA, the CDR3 is TGTGCCAGCAGCCAAGTGACGGGACAGGGAGAAGCTTTCTTT. Encoded protein: CASSQVTGQGEAFF.

The rearrangement uses TRBV5-1 and TRBJ1-6, with no clear D. The V and J ends lost 2 bases and 7 bases respectively, with 10 bases between them. From germline, CDR1 is SGHRS and CDR2 YFSETQ. The CDR3 has 14 residues. For the CDR3, the DNA is TGCGCCAGCAGCTTCACTCCGACGAATTCACCCCTCCACTTT. It translates to CASSFTPTNSPLHF.

The chain joins TRBV28 to TRBJ1-5, with D possibly matching TRBD1 (5 bases). Between the trimmed V and J ends, which lost 6 bases and 0 bases, there was a span of 12 bases. Germline V gene sequence: CDR1 MDHEN, CDR2 SYDVKM. The CDR3 has 15 amino acids. CDR3 loop: CASRLGLHSNQPQHF. In nucleotides, the CDR3 is TGTGCCAGCAGGTTGGGACTGCATAGCAATCAGCCCCAGCATTTT.

The chain is built from TRBV7-3 and TRBJ2-1; 10 bases match TRBD2. V trimming: 5 bases; J trimming: 7 bases; junction bases outside the gene matches: 2. This CDR3 has 13 residues. Germline V gene lookup returns CDR1 SGHTA and CDR2 FQGTGA. Here the CDR3 DNA reads TGTGCCAGCAGCCGTAGCGGGAGGAATGAGCAGTTCTTC. Protein: CASSRSGRNEQFF.

The V gene is TRBV28, the J gene TRBJ1-5; D remains ambiguous. Trimming stripped 3 bases from V and 0 bases from J, with 9 bases between. Germline assignment: CDR1 MDHEN and CDR2 SYDVKM. This CDR3 spans 15 amino acids. The CDR3 spells CASSFHQDSNQPQHF. The CDR3 DNA is TGTGCCAGCAGTTTTCACCAGGATAGCAATCAGCCCCAGCATTTT.

The chain recombines TRBV19 with TRBJ1-1; 8 bases fit TRBD1. Trimming removed 7 bases from V and 6 bases from J; junction bases left unmatched: 10. This CDR3 contains 14 residues. CDR1 is LNHDA, CDR2 SQIVND, per germline (reference sequence). The DNA of the CDR3 is TGTGCCAGTAAGTCGACAGGGGTAAATCCTGAAGCTTTCTTT. It translates to CASKSTGVNPEAFF.

The rearrangement uses TRBV7-3 and TRBJ2-7; TRBD1 matches at 10 bases. Germline CDR1 reads SGHTA; CDR2 reads FQGTGA. The V gene end was trimmed by 2 bases and the J gene end by 6 bases; junction bases not matched to a gene: 7. The CDR3 has 15 residues. The CDR3 here is CASSLLGTGVSEQYF. DNA for the CDR3: TGTGCCAGCAGCTTACTGGGGACAGGGGTATCCGAGCAGTACTTC.

This clone was observed a few times. This rearrangement joins TRBV19 to TRBJ1-5; no definite D call. Germline V gene data show CDR1 as LNHDA and CDR2 as SQIVND (reference sequence). The CDR3 contains 15 residues. Trimming removed 3 bases from V and 0 bases from J, with 9 bases in between. DNA for the CDR3: TGTGCCAGTAGTATTGAAAGCCCTAGCAATCAGCCCCAGCATTTT. Protein: CASSIESPSNQPQHF. Variable domain in full (rest from reference TRBV19 and TRBJ1-5): DGGITQSPKYLFRKEGQNVTLSCEQNLNHDAMYWYRQDPGQGLRLIYYSQIVNDFQKGDIAEGYSVSREKKESFPLTVTSAQKNPTAFYLCASSIESPSNQPQHFGDGTRLSIL.